This TCR beta chain was identified during a study of blood T cell repertoires in COVID-19. After removal of 2 bases from V and 5 bases from J, the junction contained 9 bases not matched to a gene. CDR3 length: 17 amino acids. Germline lookup yields CDR1 KGHSH and CDR2 LQKENI. Libraries were prepared by immunoSEQ multiplex PCR; TCRdb keeps only in-frame clonotypes and omits some of them. The repertoire includes 130,000 to 150,000 clones, around 85% of them detected once, and roughly 8% sits in the top ten. Specimen: peripheral blood. This sequence joins TRBV18 and TRBJ1-1; the match to TRBD1 covers 12 bases. This TCR was sampled from a woman aged 55-69 years with COVID-19, enrolled during active disease. CDR3 region: CASSPRGQGAGLTEAFF. CDR3 nucleotide sequence: TGTGCCAGCTCACCAAGGGGACAGGGGGCCGGGTTGACTGAAGCTTTCTTT.